This T cell receptor (beta chain) was sequenced during a study of cytomegalovirus exposure and HLA in healthy donors. Primers: 60 Vbeta forward and 13 Jbeta reverse. The assay was immunoSEQ multiplex PCR, and TCRdb's table has in-frame clones only and misses some. The sample has 130,000 or so clones; approximately 8.8% are singletons. Trimming shortened V by 7 bases and J by 3 bases, and 9 bases separated the two germline ends. Germline V gene data show CDR1 as SQVTM and CDR2 as ANQGSEA. The length of the CDR3 is 11 residues. The sequence was collected from a man aged 35-49 years in good health and CMV-seronegative. This chain links TRBV29-1 with TRBJ1-2, with D possibly matching TRBD1 (5 bases). The sample was PBMCs. The DNA of the CDR3 is TGCAGCGGGGGGGACCACTATGGCTACACCTTC. This encodes CSGGDHYGYTF.